Sequencing of this T cell receptor (beta chain) was carried out in a study of blood T cells in healthy people across ages. PCR was performed a second time for about 7 to 11 cycles using a sample-barcoded 5' primer and a J-beta primer mix. From the 5' RACE reads, TCRdb called clonotypes with MiXCR, one entry per CDR3 protein. The repertoire includes around 1,000,000 distinct CDR3 sequences, under 30% of them detected once, and 0.65% to 0.75% sits in the top ten. The CDR3 loop spans 18 amino acids. V dropped 3 bases and J dropped 1; count of bases not matched to a gene: 14. This clonotype was seen more than once but under ten times. The data were also submitted as part of a second study, on T cells of mothers and their children. That work adds: Random nucleotides (2-4) and sample barcodes were added by the M1S primer used in the second PCR.

The sequence was obtained from a girl aged 2 to 10 in good health. The sequenced sample was blood. The gene calls are TRBV12-3 or TRBV12-4 and TRBJ1-1, with 7 bases identical to TRBD1. CDR3 amino acids: CASSFKLEGGTANTEAFF. The DNA for the CDR3 is TGTGCCAGCAGTTTTAAATTGGAGGGGGGGACAGCGAACACTGAAGCTTTCTTT.